Listed below are T cell receptor beta chains from one sample, sequenced in a study of regulatory T cells in long-lasting Graves disease. Each CDR3 protein gets one entry after TCRdb re-called the multiplex PCR reads with MiXCR. The sample gives 530,000 or so distinct CDR3 sequences, about 16% of which show up once; around 12% is in the top ten. The sample also formed part of further work on T cells in Graves' hyperthyroidism and ophthalmopathy.

Sequencing was performed on peripheral blood mononuclear cells (PBMCs), taken at new diagnosis, from a patient treated with antithyroid drugs. All receptors derive from a man younger than 35 with Graves disease. Both conserved end residues are trimmed from each CDR3. Each record gives: clone size, V gene, CDR3 protein. Where a row states a size, it is once, few, many or the class of an expanded clone; other rows omit it.

size: -
V: TRBV10-3
CDR3: AISGGAPTFNEQF

size: few
V: TRBV4-1
CDR3: ASSQDDWADNQPQH

size: few
V: TRBV6-1
CDR3: ASRAGRAGELF

size: few
V: TRBV18
CDR3: ASSLQGQGNQPQH

size: few
V: TRBV5-1
CDR3: ASSLASWSRGTGDIQY

size: -
V: TRBV27
CDR3: ASRPGTPLNTGELF

size: -
V: TRBV11-2
CDR3: ASSGVTISTDTQY

size: -
V: TRBV6-5
CDR3: ASSYGQGAGYEQF

size: few
V: TRBV6-1
CDR3: ASRGLAGRYNEQF

size: few
V: TRBV20-1
CDR3: SATGTSGTYEQY

size: few
V: TRBV14
CDR3: ASSHWSGGDTQY

size: few
V: TRBV7-2
CDR3: ASSLGPHGTRGYEQY

size: few
V: TRBV7-9
CDR3: ASSRGGLSEAF

size: -
V: TRBV2
CDR3: ASSSGLADGELF

size: many
V: TRBV6-5
CDR3: ASSYKIQGYEQY

size: many
V: TRBV2
CDR3: ASAPSWGDLQETQY

size: many
V: TRBV7-9
CDR3: AATSTFLYNEQF

size: -
V: TRBV7-2
CDR3: ASTTGPYNEQF

size: many
V: TRBV12-3/TRBV12-4
CDR3: ASSLGGAEDTQY

size: many
V: TRBV11-2
CDR3: ASSLGWSSGHNEQF

size: -
V: TRBV19
CDR3: ASSIIAGGEQF

size: -
V: TRBV28
CDR3: ASSLRQIGEAF

size: -
V: TRBV2
CDR3: ASSERSGGGNTIY

size: few
V: TRBV29-1
CDR3: SVARGTGAEQY

size: -
V: TRBV28
CDR3: ASSFRAAYGYT

size: few
V: TRBV29-1
CDR3: SVTAGGGGNTIY

size: -
V: TRBV7-2
CDR3: ASSPPGGGNQPQH

size: -
V: TRBV30
CDR3: AWVGLLGPNQPQH

size: many
V: TRBV4-1
CDR3: ASSQVRTGKDTQY

size: many
V: TRBV6-2/TRBV6-3
CDR3: ASSYSESTPDTQY

size: few
V: TRBV24-1
CDR3: ATSETDRLQPQH

size: many
V: TRBV20-1
CDR3: SASRRANEQY

size: -
V: TRBV29-1
CDR3: SARQGWGSNQPQH